This T cell receptor (beta chain) emerged from a study of T cell repertoires in cytomegalovirus infection. MiXCR was run by TCRdb on the reads, yielding one entry per CDR3 protein. This repertoire shows about 890,000 distinct CDR3 sequences, less than 35% found once; its top ten account for more than 13%. The CDR3 length is 14 residues. Trimming removed 3 bases from V and 0 bases from J, with 11 bases in between. The germline CDR1 and CDR2 sequences are DFQATT and SNEGSKA (reference sequence). About this clonotype itself: Its cognate antigen is unknown. A much bigger clone sits one base away, suggesting this may be a read error.

The sample here was cultured CD8+ T cells from PBMCs, taken from culture after CMV antigen stimulation. This receptor was obtained from a human donor in good health (CMV status not recorded). Some clones in this sample may be carry-over from other donors' samples. The J gene is TRBJ1-1, the V gene TRBV20-1; a weak D match, TRBD1 (6 bases). CDR3 sequence reads: CSASRQAMNTEAFF. CDR3 DNA: TGCAGTGCTAGCAGACAGGCCATGAACACTGAAGCTTTCTTT.